This T cell receptor beta chain is drawn from a study of cytomegalovirus exposure and HLA in healthy donors. Overall study findings and caveats: A later analysis linked a missense DCLRE1C variant to TCR beta V- and J-gene trimming. Confirmation was obtained in vitro that a few CMV-associated chains are specific for CMV antigens. DRB1 had the most TCR associations and HLA-C the fewest, a later analysis found, with rates varying by HLA locus. A highly shared variant cluster was judged a likely technical artifact.

Both 60 Vbeta primers and 13 Jbeta primers went into the PCR. Some clones are missing from TCRdb's copy, which holds only in-frame ones; the method was immunoSEQ multiplex PCR. The data hold about 120,000 clones, with over 60% observed a single time. About this clone: Antigen: not known.

Germline V CDR1 and CDR2: SEHNR, FQNEAQ (reference sequence). J was trimmed by 4 bases and V by 5 bases; bases with no gene match: 7. The CDR3 has 15 amino acids. Sequencing was done on a sample of PBMCs. The rearrangement uses TRBV7-9 and TRBJ2-7; 11 nucleotides agree with TRBD1. The receptor was derived from a woman aged 55-75 years in good health and CMV-seropositive. The CDR3 DNA reads TGTGCCAGCAGCAAGCGGACAGGGGGCGCTTACGAGCAGTACTTC. Translating gives CASSKRTGGAYEQYF.